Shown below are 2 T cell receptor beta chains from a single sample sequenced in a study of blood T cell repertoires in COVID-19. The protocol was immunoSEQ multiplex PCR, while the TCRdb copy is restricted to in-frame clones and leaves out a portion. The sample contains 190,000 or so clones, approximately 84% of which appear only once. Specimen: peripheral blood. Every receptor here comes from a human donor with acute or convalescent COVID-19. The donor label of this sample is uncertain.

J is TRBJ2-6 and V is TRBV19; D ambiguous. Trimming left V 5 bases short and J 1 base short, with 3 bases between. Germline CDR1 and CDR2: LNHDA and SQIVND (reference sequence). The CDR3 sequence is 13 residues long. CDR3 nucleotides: TGTGCCAGTAGTCAATCTGGGGCCAACGTCCTGACTTTC. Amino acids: CASSQSGANVLTF.

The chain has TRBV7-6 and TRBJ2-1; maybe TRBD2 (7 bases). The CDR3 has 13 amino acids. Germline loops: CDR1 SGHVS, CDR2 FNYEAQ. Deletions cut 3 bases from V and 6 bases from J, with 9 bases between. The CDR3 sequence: CASSLGGGNEQFF. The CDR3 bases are TGTGCCAGCAGCTTGGGAGGGGGCAATGAGCAGTTCTTC.